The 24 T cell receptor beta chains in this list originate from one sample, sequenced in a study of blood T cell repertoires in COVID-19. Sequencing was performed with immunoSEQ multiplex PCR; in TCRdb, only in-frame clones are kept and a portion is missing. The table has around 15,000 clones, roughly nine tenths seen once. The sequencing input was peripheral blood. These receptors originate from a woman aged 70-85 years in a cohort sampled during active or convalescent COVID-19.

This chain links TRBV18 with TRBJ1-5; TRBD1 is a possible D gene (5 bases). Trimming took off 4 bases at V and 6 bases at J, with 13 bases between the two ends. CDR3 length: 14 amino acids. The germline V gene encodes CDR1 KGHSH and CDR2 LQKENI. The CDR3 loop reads CASSQGWGIQPQHF. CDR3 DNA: TGTGCCAGCTCACAGGGATGGGGCATTCAGCCCCAGCATTTT.

The CDR3 DNA is TGTGCCAGCAGTTACAGCGTCTGGAGGACTGAAGCTTTCTTT. Residues: CASSYSVWRTEAFF. The chain recombines TRBV6-2 or TRBV6-3 with TRBJ1-1; no clear D. Germline V gene sequence: CDR1 MNHEY, CDR2 SVGEGT. The V gene lost 2 bases and the J gene lost 5 bases, with 12 bases spanning the gap. The CDR3 has 14 residues.

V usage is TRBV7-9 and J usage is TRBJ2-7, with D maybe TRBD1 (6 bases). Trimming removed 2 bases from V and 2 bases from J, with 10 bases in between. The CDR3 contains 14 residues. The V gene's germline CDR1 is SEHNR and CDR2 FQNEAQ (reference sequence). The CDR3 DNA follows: TGTGCCAGCAGCTTAACACAGGGAACCTACGAGCAGTACTTC. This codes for CASSLTQGTYEQYF. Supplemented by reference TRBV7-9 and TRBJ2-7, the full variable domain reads DTGVSQNPRHKITKRGQNVTFRCDPISEHNRLYWYRQTLGQGPEFLTYFQNEAQLEKSRLLSDRFSAERPKGSFSTLEIQRTEQGDSAMYLCASSLTQGTYEQYFGPGTRLTVT.

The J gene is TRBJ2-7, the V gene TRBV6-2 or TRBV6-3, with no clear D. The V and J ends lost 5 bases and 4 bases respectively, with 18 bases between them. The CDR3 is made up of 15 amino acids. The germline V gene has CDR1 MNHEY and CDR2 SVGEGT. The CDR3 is CASSPDFIVNYEQYF. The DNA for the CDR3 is TGTGCCAGCAGTCCAGACTTTATCGTAAATTACGAGCAGTACTTC.

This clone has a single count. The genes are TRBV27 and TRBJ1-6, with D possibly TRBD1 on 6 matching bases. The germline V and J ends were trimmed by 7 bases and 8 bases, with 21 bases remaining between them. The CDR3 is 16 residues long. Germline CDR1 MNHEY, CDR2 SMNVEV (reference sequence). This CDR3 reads CASTTSGTRPYSPLHF. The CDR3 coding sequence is TGTGCCAGCACCACTTCCGGGACAAGGCCCTATTCACCCCTCCACTTT.

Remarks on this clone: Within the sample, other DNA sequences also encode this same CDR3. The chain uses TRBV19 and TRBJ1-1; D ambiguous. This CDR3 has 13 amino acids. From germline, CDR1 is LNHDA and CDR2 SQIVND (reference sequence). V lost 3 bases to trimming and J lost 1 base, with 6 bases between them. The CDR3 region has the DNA TGTGCCAGTAGTATTCGAGCGAACACTGAAGCTTTCTTT. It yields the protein CASSIRANTEAFF.

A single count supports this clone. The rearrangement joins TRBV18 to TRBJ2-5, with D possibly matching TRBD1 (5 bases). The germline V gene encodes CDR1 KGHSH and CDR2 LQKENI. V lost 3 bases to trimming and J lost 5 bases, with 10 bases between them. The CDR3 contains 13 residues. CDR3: CASSPGRVETQYF. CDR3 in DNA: TGTGCCAGCTCACCTGGCAGGGTTGAGACCCAGTACTTC. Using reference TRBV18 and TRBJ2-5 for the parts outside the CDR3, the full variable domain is NAGVMQNPRHLVRRRGQEARLRCSPMKGHSHVYWYRQLPEEGLKFMVYLQKENIIDESGMPKERFSAEFPKEGPSILRIQQVVRGDSAAYFCASSPGRVETQYFGPGTRLLVL.

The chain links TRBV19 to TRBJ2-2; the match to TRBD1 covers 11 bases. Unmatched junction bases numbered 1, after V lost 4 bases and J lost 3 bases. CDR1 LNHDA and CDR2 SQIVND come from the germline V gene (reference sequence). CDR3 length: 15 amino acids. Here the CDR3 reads CASSRTGGYTGELFF. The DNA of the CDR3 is TGTGCCAGTAGTAGGACAGGGGGCTACACCGGGGAGCTGTTTTTT.

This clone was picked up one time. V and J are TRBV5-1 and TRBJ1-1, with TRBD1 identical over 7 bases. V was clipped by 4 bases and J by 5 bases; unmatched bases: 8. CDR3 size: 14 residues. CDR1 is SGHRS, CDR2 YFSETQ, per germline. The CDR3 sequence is CASSTRQGGTEAFF. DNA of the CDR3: TGCGCCAGCAGCACCCGACAGGGAGGTACTGAAGCTTTCTTT.

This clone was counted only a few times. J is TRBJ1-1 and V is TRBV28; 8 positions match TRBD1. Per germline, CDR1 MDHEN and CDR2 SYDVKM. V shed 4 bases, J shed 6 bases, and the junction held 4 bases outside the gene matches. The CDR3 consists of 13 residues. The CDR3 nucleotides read TGTGCCAGCAGTTCAGGGGGCCGGGCTGAAGCTTTCTTT. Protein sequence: CASSSGGRAEAFF.

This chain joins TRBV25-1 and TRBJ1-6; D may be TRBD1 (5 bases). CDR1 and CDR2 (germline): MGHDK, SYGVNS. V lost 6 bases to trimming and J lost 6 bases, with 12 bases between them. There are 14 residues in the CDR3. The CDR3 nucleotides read TGTGCCAGCAGGACGACAGTAGCTAATTCACCCCTCCACTTT. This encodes CASRTTVANSPLHF.

CDR3 loop: CASSTGTGASNQPQHF. The CDR3 DNA reads as TGTGCCAGCAGTACTGGGACAGGGGCTAGCAATCAGCCCCAGCATTTT. The chain joins TRBV6-6 to TRBJ1-5; 10 bases map to TRBD1. Germline CDR1 and CDR2: MNHNY and SVGAGI (reference sequence). Unmatched junction bases numbered 4, after V lost 5 bases and J lost 0 bases. This CDR3 comprises 16 residues.

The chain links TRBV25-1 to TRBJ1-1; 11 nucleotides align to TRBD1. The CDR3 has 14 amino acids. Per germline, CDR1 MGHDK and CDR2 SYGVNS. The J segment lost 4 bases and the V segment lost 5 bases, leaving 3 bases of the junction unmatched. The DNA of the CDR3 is TGTGCCAGCAGTCGCGGGACAGGGGGCACTGAAGCTTTCTTT. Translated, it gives CASSRGTGGTEAFF.

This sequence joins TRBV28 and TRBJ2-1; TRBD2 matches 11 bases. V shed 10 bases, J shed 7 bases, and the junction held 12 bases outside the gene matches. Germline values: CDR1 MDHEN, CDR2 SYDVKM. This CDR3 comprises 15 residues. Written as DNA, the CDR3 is TGTGCCACTACAAGGTGGCTAGCGGGGGGTAATGAGCAGTTCTTC. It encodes CATTRWLAGGNEQFF.

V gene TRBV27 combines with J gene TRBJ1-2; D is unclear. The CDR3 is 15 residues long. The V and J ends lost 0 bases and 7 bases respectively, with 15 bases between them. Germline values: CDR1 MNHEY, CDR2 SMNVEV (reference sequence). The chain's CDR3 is CASSLSSVQRVGYTF. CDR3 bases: TGTGCCAGCAGTTTATCGTCGGTCCAACGGGTTGGCTACACCTTC.

The CDR3 here is CSASRTGAGQPQHF. The CDR3 DNA reads as TGCAGTGCGAGTAGGACAGGAGCAGGTCAGCCCCAGCATTTT. This rearrangement joins TRBV20-1 to TRBJ1-5; 7 nucleotides match TRBD1. Unmatched junction bases numbered 11, after V lost 6 bases and J lost 6 bases. Germline values: CDR1 DFQATT, CDR2 SNEGSKA (reference sequence). The CDR3 length is 14 residues.

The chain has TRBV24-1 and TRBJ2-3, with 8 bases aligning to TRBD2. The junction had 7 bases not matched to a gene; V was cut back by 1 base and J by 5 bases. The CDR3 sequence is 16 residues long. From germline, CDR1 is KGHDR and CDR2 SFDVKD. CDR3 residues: CATSDFSGGEVDTQYF. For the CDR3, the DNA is TGTGCCACCAGTGATTTTTCCGGGGGGGAGGTAGATACGCAGTATTTT.

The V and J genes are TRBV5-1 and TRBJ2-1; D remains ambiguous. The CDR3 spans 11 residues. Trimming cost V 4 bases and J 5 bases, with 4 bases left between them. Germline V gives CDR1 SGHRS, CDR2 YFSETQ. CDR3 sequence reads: CASSLDNEQFF. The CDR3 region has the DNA TGCGCCAGCAGCCTAGACAATGAGCAGTTCTTC.

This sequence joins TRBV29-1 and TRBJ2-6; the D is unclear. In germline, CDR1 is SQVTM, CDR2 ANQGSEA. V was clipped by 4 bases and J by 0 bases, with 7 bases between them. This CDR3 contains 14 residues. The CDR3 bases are TGCAGCGTTGGACTTGTCTCTGGGGCCAACGTCCTGACTTTC. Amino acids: CSVGLVSGANVLTF.

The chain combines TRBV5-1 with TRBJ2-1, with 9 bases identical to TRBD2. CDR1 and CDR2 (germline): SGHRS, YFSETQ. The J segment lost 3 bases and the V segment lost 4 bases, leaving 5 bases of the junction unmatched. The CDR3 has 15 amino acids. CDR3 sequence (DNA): TGCGCCAGCAGCGCGGGGGGGGCTGGCTACAATGAGCAGTTCTTC. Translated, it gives CASSAGGAGYNEQFF.

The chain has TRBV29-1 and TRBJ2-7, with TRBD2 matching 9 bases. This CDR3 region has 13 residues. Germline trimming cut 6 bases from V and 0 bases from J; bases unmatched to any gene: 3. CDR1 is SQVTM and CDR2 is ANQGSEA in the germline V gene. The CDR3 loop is CSVRLADSYEQYF. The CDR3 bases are TGCAGCGTAAGACTAGCGGACTCCTACGAGCAGTACTTC.

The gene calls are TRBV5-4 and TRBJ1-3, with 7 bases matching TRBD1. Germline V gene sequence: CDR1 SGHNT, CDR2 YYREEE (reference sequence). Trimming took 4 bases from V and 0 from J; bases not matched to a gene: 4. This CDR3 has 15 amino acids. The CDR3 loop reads CASSAGTASGNTIYF. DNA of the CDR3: TGTGCCAGCAGCGCCGGGACAGCCTCTGGAAACACCATATATTTT.

The CDR3 bases are TGCGCCAGCAGCCTCCAAAGCCCCCTCTACGAGCAGTACTTC. Protein product: CASSLQSPLYEQYF. The rearrangement uses TRBV5-1 and TRBJ2-7; D unresolved. V lost 4 bases and J lost 3, with 14 bases in between. Per germline, CDR1 SGHRS and CDR2 YFSETQ. CDR3 length: 14 amino acids.

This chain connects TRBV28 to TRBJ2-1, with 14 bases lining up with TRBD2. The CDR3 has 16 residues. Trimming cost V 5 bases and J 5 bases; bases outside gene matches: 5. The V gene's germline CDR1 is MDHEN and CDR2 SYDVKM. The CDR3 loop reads CASSPGGLAGDNEQFF. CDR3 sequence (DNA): TGTGCCAGCAGTCCCGGGGGACTAGCGGGGGACAATGAGCAGTTCTTC.